Listed here are 15 T cell receptor beta chains from one sample, sequenced in a study of T cells in Graves' hyperthyroidism and ophthalmopathy (dated by TCRdb to about 2019). The method was multiplex PCR. The sequencer listed for this sample is Illumina HiSeq 2000. Amplification of TCR beta CDR3 regions was carried out from RNA transcripts. The TCR CDR3 was subjected to a first round of RT-PCR using the HTBI primer set and the Qiagen OneStep RT-PCR kit. The public sequencing data were trimmed at Q25 with fastp and processed into clonotypes with MiXCR by TCRdb, which kept only in-frame beta chains. Records with the same CDR3 protein are collapsed into one entry carrying the most frequent genes and DNA. The sample profile shows about 840,000 distinct CDR3 sequences; about two fifths of them were found once. Approximately 8.7% of the sample goes to the ten largest clones. The specimen was blood. The receptors shown here come from a man younger than 30 with Graves' hyperthyroidism.

This clonotype has ten or more counts. The chain is built from TRBV20-1 and TRBJ1-2, with TRBD1 as a possible D gene (6 bases). Germline values: CDR1 DFQATT, CDR2 SNEGSKA (reference sequence). This CDR3 has 10 residues. V was trimmed by 5 bases and J by 6 bases, leaving 7 bases between them. The DNA for the CDR3 is TGCAGTGCTGCAGGGGATGGCTACACCTTC. As protein: CSAAGDGYTF.

This clonotype was observed many times. The rearrangement joins TRBV5-1 to TRBJ1-2; D is uncertain. The CDR3 runs 14 residues. Germline V gene sequence: CDR1 SGHRS, CDR2 YFSETQ. V lost 4 bases to trimming and J lost 0 bases, with 10 bases between them. The CDR3 nucleotides are TGCGCCAGCAGCCCGGAAACCACTAACTATGGCTACACCTTC. It is translated as CASSPETTNYGYTF.

A few counts support this clonotype. The chain recombines TRBV12-3 or TRBV12-4 with TRBJ2-7, with 7 bases fitting TRBD1. This CDR3 region has 13 residues. J was trimmed by 10 bases and V by 4 bases; bases with no gene match: 10. CDR3 coding DNA: TGTGCCAGCAGTTCCGGAGACAGGGTACCTCAGTACTTC. Translating it yields CASSSGDRVPQYF.

For this clonotype: A much larger clone differs by one base, so this may be a read error. This chain uses TRBV20-1 with TRBJ1-2; D might be TRBD1 (6 bases). The CDR3 is made up of 13 amino acids. V was pared by 1 base and J by 12 bases, with 18 bases between. Germline loops: CDR1 DFQATT, CDR2 SNEGSKA (reference sequence). CDR3 nucleotide sequence: TGCAGTGCTAGAGTGTATCAGGGGCACGGCCACACCTTC. Translating gives CSARVYQGHGHTF.

The CDR3 here is CASSERAERPSEGNTIYF. The CDR3 coding sequence is TGTGCCAGCAGTGAAAGGGCTGAGAGGCCGTCAGAGGGGAACACCATATATTTT. The gene calls are TRBV2 and TRBJ1-3; the D gene is possibly TRBD1 (5 bases). This CDR3 has 18 amino acids. Germline CDR1 and CDR2: SNHLY and FYNNEI. V lost 2 bases to trimming and J lost 7 bases, with 24 bases between them.

This clonotype was detected ten times or more. V usage is TRBV29-1 and J usage is TRBJ1-1, with TRBD1 matching over 8 bases. CDR3 size: 14 residues. Looked up from germline, CDR1 is SQVTM and CDR2 is ANQGSEA. The ends lost 7 bases at V and 5 bases at J; junction bases unmatched: 12. This CDR3 is CSGRQNTGGTEAFF. In DNA form, the CDR3 reads TGCAGCGGAAGACAGAACACAGGGGGAACTGAAGCTTTCTTT.

This chain connects TRBV10-3 to TRBJ2-2; TRBD1 is a possible D gene (6 bases). The CDR3 is made up of 16 amino acids. V dropped 10 bases and J dropped 3 bases, with 21 bases sitting between them. Looked up from germline, CDR1 is ENHRY and CDR2 is SYGVKD. The CDR3 sequence: CASSRNRAQDTGELFF. The CDR3 region has the DNA TGTGCCAGCAGCCGAAACAGGGCCCAAGACACCGGGGAGCTGTTTTTT.

This clonotype was seen a few times. The chain carries TRBV12-3 or TRBV12-4 and TRBJ1-3, with a possible D match to TRBD1 (5 bases). This CDR3 region has 16 residues. Between the trimmed V and J ends, which lost 6 bases and 4 bases, there was a span of 19 bases. In nucleotides, the CDR3 is TGTGCCAGCAGCCTTGGACCCTCAGGGAACGGAAACACCATATATTTT. Translating gives CASSLGPSGNGNTIYF.

This clonotype has only a few counts. The V call is TRBV12-3 or TRBV12-4, the J call TRBJ1-5, with D uncertain. CDR3 size: 14 residues. V was cut by 6 bases and J by 11 bases, with 20 bases left in between. CDR3 nucleotides: TGTGCCAGCAGCCCGGCCGACGGAGCCCTGGCCCAGCATTTT. This translates into CASSPADGALAQHF.

As concerns this clonotype: Being one base from a much bigger clone, this may be a read error. The chain joins TRBV20-1 to TRBJ1-3; 7 bases fit TRBD1. V lost 7 bases, J lost 3 bases, and 9 bases stayed unmatched. CDR1 and CDR2 from the germline V gene are DFQATT and SNEGSKA (reference sequence). This CDR3 has 14 residues. CDR3 region: CSVSDRADGNTIYF. CDR3 in DNA: TGCAGTGTTAGCGACAGGGCGGATGGAAACACCATATATTTT.

This clonotype showed up just once. V usage is TRBV12-3 or TRBV12-4 and J usage is TRBJ2-2; a possible D gene is TRBD1 (5 bases). Trimming left V 7 bases short and J 5 bases short, with 14 bases between. This CDR3 has 14 residues. CDR3 nucleotide sequence: TGTGCCAGCACCCGGCAGCAGGGTACCGGGGAGCTGTTTTTT. This gives the protein CASTRQQGTGELFF.

A few counts support this clonotype. The V call is TRBV29-1, the J call TRBJ2-7, with D maybe TRBD2 (7 bases). Germline loops: CDR1 SQVTM, CDR2 ANQGSEA. Between the trimmed V and J ends, which lost 8 bases and 2 bases, there was a span of 19 bases. The CDR3 is 14 residues long. The CDR3 sequence: CSLGGQKRPYEQYF. Here the CDR3 DNA reads TGCAGCTTGGGGGGGCAGAAGCGACCCTACGAGCAGTACTTC.

This rearrangement joins TRBV12-3 or TRBV12-4 to TRBJ2-2; TRBD2 aligns across 7 bases. The junction had 14 bases not matched to a gene; V was cut back by 6 bases and J by 7 bases. The CDR3 spans 16 residues. CDR3 region: CASSVDESGGHGELFF. The CDR3 DNA reads as TGTGCCAGCAGCGTAGATGAATCGGGAGGTCACGGGGAGCTGTTTTTT.

In its sample, this clonotype was seen a few times. The chain joins TRBV20-1 to TRBJ1-2; D unresolved. CDR1 is DFQATT, CDR2 SNEGSKA, per germline (reference sequence). The ends were cut back, 7 bases at V and 7 bases at J, with 16 bases in the middle. This CDR3 is built from 12 residues. CDR3 in DNA: TGCAGTGGCCCAGACGGCCCCCCTGGCTACACCTTC. Translation: CSGPDGPPGYTF.

This clonotype was observed many times. The chain employs TRBV29-1 and TRBJ1-2, with unresolved D. Germline V CDR1 and CDR2: SQVTM, ANQGSEA. Trimming left V 4 bases short and J 5 bases short, with 11 bases between. CDR3 length equals 12 residues. CDR3 coding DNA: TGCAGCGTTGTTACCCATCCTTATGGCTACACCTTC. It is translated as CSVVTHPYGYTF.